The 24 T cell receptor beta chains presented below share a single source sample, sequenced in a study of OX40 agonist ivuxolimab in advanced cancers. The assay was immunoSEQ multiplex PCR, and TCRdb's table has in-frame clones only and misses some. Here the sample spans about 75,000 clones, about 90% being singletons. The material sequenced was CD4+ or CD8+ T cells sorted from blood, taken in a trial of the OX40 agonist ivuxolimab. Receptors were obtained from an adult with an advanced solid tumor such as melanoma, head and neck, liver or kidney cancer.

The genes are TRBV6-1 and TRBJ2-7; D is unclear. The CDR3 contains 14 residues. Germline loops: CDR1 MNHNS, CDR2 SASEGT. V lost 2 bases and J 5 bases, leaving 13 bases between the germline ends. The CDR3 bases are TGTGCCAGCAGTGAACAGGCAGGCCCCCACGAGCAGTACTTC. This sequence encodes CASSEQAGPHEQYF.

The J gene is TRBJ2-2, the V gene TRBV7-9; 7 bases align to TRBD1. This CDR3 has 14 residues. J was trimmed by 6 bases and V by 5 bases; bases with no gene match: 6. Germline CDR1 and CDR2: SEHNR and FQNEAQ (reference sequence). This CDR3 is CASSPDRASGELFF. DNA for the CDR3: TGTGCCAGCAGCCCAGACAGGGCGTCCGGGGAGCTGTTTTTT.

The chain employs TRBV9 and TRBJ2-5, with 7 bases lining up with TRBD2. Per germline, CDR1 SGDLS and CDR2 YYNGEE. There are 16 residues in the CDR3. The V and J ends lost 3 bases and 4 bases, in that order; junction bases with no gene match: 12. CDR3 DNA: TGTGCCAGCAGCGACTTCACCAGCGGGACGGTAGAGACCCAGTACTTC. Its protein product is CASSDFTSGTVETQYF.

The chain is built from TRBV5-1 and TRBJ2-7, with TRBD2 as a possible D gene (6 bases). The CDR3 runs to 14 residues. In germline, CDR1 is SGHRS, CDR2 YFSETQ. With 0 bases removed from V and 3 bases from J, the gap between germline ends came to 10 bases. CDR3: CASSLAGLSYEQYF. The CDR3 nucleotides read TGCGCCAGCAGCTTGGCGGGACTCAGCTACGAGCAGTACTTC.

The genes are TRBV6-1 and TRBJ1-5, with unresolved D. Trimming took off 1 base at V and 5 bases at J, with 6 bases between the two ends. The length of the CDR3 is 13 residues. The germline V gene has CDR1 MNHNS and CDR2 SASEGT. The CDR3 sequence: CASSEDGDQPQHF. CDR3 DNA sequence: TGTGCCAGCAGTGAAGATGGGGATCAGCCCCAGCATTTT.

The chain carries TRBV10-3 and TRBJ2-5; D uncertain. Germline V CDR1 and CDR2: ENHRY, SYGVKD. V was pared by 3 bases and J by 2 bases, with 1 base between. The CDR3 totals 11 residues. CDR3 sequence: CAISEQETQYF. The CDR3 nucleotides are TGTGCCATCAGTGAACAAGAGACCCAGTACTTC.

The DNA for the CDR3 is TGTGCCAGCTCCCCGCAGGGAAAAAAGATATATTTT. This codes for CASSPQGKKIYF. The chain has TRBV18 and TRBJ1-3, with D possibly matching TRBD1 (5 bases). Germline CDR1 is KGHSH and CDR2 is LQKENI. The CDR3 has 12 amino acids. Trimming cost V 6 bases and J 13 bases, with 16 bases left between them.

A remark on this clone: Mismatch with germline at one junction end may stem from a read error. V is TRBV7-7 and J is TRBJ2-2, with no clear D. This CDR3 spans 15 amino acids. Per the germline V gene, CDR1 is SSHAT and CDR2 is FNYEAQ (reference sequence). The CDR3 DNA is TGTGCTAGCAGCCCCCTGGCTCCGAACACCGGGGAGCTGTTTTTT. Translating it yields CASSPLAPNTGELFF.

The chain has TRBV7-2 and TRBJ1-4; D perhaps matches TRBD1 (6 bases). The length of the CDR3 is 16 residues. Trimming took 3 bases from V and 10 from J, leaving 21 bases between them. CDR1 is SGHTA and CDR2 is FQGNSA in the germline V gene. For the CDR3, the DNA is TGTGCCAGCAGCTTGGGGACCCGGGTCGGCAGGGGAAAACTGTTTTTT. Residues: CASSLGTRVGRGKLFF.

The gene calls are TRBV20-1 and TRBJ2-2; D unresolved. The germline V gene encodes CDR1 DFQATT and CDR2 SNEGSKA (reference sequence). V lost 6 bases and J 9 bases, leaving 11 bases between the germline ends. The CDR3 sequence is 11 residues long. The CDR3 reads CSAATGRELFF. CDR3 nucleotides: TGCAGTGCGGCTACTGGGAGGGAGCTGTTTTTT.

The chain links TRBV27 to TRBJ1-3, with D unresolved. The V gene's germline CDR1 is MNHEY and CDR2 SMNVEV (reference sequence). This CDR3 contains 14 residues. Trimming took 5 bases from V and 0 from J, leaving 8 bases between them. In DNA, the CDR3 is TGTGCCAGCAGTGCCAAGAGCTCTGGAAACACCATATATTTT. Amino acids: CASSAKSSGNTIYF.

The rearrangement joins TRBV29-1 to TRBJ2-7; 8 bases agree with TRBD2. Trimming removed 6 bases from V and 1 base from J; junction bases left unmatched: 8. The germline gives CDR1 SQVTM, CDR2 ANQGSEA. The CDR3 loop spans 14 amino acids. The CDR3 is CSVLTSGASYEQYF. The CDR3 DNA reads TGCAGCGTCTTAACTAGCGGTGCTTCCTACGAGCAGTACTTC.

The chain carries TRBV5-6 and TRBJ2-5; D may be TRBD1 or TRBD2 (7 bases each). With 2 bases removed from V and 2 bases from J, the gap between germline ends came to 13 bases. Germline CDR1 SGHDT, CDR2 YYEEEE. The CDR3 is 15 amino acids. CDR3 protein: CASSFGRTGQETQYF. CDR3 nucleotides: TGTGCCAGCAGCTTCGGGAGGACAGGACAAGAGACCCAGTACTTC.

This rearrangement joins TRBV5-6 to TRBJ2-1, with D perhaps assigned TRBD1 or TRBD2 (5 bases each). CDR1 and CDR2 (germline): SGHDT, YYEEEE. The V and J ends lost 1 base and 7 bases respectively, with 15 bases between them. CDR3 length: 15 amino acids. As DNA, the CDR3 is TGTGCCAGCAGCTTGCGGGGTGGGGCAAGGAATGAGCAGTTCTTC. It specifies CASSLRGGARNEQFF.

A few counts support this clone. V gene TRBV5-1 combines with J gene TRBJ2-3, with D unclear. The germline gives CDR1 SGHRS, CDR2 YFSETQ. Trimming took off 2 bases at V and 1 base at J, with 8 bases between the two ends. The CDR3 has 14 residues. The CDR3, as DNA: TGCGCCAGCAGCTTTACAGAGGGCACAGATACGCAGTATTTT. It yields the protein CASSFTEGTDTQYF.

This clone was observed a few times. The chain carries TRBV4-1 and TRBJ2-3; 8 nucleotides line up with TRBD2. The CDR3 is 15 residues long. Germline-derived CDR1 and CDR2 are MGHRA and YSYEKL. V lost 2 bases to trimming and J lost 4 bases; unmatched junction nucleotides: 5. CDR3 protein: CASSQHGTSADTQYF. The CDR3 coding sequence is TGCGCCAGCAGCCAACACGGGACTAGTGCAGATACGCAGTATTTT.

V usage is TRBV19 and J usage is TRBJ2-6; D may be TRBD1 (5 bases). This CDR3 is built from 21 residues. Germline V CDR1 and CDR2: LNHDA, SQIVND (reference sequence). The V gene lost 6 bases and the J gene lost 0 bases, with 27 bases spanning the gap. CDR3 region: CASRPETGHLLGGSGANVLTF. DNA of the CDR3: TGTGCCAGTAGACCCGAAACTGGACACCTCCTGGGCGGCTCTGGGGCCAACGTCCTGACTTTC.

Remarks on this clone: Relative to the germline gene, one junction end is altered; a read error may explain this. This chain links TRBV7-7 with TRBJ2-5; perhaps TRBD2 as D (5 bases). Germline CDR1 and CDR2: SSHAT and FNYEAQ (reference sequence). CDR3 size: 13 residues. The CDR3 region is CASSPQIQEVQYF. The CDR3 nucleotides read TGTGCTAGCAGCCCCCAAATTCAGGAGGTCCAGTACTTC.

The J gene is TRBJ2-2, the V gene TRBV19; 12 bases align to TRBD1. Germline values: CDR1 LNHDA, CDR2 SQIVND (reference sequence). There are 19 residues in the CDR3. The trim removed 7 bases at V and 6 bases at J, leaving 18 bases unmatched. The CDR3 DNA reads TGTGCCAGTACACTAGCCCGGGACAGGGGGCAAGTTTTCTCCGGGGAGCTGTTTTTT. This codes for CASTLARDRGQVFSGELFF.

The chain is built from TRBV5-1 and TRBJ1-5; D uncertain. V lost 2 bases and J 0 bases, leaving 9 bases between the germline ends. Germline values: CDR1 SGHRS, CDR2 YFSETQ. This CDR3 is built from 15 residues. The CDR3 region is CASSFTGSSNQPQHF. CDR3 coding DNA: TGCGCCAGCAGCTTTACCGGGAGTAGCAATCAGCCCCAGCATTTT.

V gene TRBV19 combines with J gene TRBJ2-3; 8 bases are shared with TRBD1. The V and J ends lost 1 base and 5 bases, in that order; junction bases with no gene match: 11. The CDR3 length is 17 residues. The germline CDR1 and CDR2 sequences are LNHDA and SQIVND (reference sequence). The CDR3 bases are TGTGCCAGTAGTATAGGGGGGACAGGCTCGGAAAAAGATACGCAGTATTTT. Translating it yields CASSIGGTGSEKDTQYF.

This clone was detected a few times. CDR3 sequence reads: CASSPGAGTSTDTQYF. The CDR3 DNA reads as TGTGCCAGCAGCCCCGGAGCGGGAACTAGCACAGATACGCAGTATTTT. V and J are TRBV9 and TRBJ2-3, with 7 bases that match TRBD2. Per the germline V gene, CDR1 is SGDLS and CDR2 is YYNGEE. V shed 4 bases, J shed 0 bases, and the junction held 8 bases outside the gene matches. This CDR3 is 16 amino acids long. Together with reference TRBV9 and TRBJ2-3, the CDR3 gives the full variable domain: DSGVTQTPKHLITATGQRVTLRCSPRSGDLSVYWYQQSLDQGLQFLIQYYNGEERAKGNILERFSAQQFPDLHSELNLSSLELGDSALYFCASSPGAGTSTDTQYFGPGTRLTVL.

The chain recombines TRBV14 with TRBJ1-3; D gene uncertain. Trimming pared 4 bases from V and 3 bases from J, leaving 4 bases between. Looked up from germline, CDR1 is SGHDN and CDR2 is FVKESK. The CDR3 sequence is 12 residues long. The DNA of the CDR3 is TGTGCCAGCAGCCGACGTGGAAACACCATATATTTT. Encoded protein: CASSRRGNTIYF.

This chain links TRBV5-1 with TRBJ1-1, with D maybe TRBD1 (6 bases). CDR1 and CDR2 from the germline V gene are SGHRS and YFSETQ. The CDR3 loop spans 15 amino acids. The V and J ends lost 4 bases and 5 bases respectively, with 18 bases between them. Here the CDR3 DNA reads TGCGCCAGCAGCGAACGGACAGTGCCGGGGACTGAAGCTTTCTTT. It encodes CASSERTVPGTEAFF.